The rows below give T cell receptor beta chains drawn from one sample of a study of cytomegalovirus exposure and HLA in healthy donors. TCRdb's table, derived via immunoSEQ multiplex PCR, lists solely in-frame clones and lacks some. The repertoire table contains some 130,000 clones. The sequenced sample consisted of PBMCs. These TCRs come from a woman in her thirties or forties in good health and CMV-seropositive. Each CDR3 is given with its conserved first and last residue. The D gene is left open where the match is weak.

J gene: TRBJ2-7; V gene: TRBV11-3; D gene: -; CDR3 protein: CASSRGGQSSLEQYF; CDR3 DNA: TGTGCCAGCAGCAGAGGTGGACAGTCCTCGTTGGAGCAGTACTTC
J gene: TRBJ1-1; V gene: TRBV9; D gene: -; CDR3 protein: CASSVAGGATEAFF; CDR3 DNA: TGTGCCAGCAGCGTAGCGGGGGGCGCGACTGAAGCTTTCTTT
J gene: TRBJ2-7; V gene: TRBV20-1; D gene: -; CDR3 protein: CSARNGFEQYF; CDR3 DNA: TGCAGTGCTAGGAACGGTTTCGAGCAGTACTTC
J gene: TRBJ2-3; V gene: TRBV5-4; D gene: TRBD2; CDR3 protein: CASSPLLAGGPGVTQYF; CDR3 DNA: TGTGCCAGCAGCCCATTACTAGCGGGAGGGCCTGGGGTTACGCAGTATTTT
J gene: TRBJ2-7; V gene: TRBV25-1; D gene: -; CDR3 protein: CATSTVYEQYF; CDR3 DNA: TGTGCCACCAGCACAGTCTACGAGCAGTACTTC
J gene: TRBJ2-7; V gene: TRBV19; D gene: TRBD1; CDR3 protein: CASSSQGAVYEQYF; CDR3 DNA: TGTGCCAGTAGTTCACAGGGGGCGGTCTACGAGCAGTACTTC
J gene: TRBJ1-1; V gene: TRBV5-4; D gene: -; CDR3 protein: CASSQGSTEAFF; CDR3 DNA: TGTGCCAGCAGCCAGGGAAGCACTGAAGCTTTCTTT
J gene: TRBJ1-4; V gene: TRBV18; D gene: TRBD1; CDR3 protein: CASSIQTGGNEKLFF; CDR3 DNA: TGTGCCAGCTCAATACAGACAGGGGGGAATGAAAAACTGTTTTTT
J gene: TRBJ2-3; V gene: TRBV6-4; D gene: TRBD2; CDR3 protein: CASSDWASGSRDTQYF; CDR3 DNA: TGTGCCAGCAGTGACTGGGCTAGCGGGAGCCGGGATACGCAGTATTTT
J gene: TRBJ2-7; V gene: TRBV11-2; D gene: TRBD2; CDR3 protein: CASAGLREGGEQYF; CDR3 DNA: TGTGCCTCGGCGGGTCTGCGGGAGGGGGGAGAGCAGTACTTC
J gene: TRBJ1-2; V gene: TRBV27; D gene: -; CDR3 protein: CASSARVLGGYTF; CDR3 DNA: TGTGCCAGCAGTGCCCGGGTCCTAGGCGGCTACACCTTC
J gene: TRBJ1-4; V gene: TRBV6-1; D gene: -; CDR3 protein: CASSVAASFFNEKLFF; CDR3 DNA: TGTGCCAGCAGTGTAGCGGCTTCTTTTTTTAATGAAAAACTGTTTTTT